A selection of T cell receptor beta chains follows, all from one sample in a study of glioma-infiltrating T cells after dendritic cell vaccination. Sequencing used immunoSEQ multiplex PCR; TCRdb keeps in-frame clones, though not all of them. This sample has some 87,000 clones, with over 75% found just once. The starting material was blood, obtained before dendritic cell vaccination. These receptors all stem from a human donor with glioblastoma. Each CDR3 is given with its conserved first and last residue. The order of the fields is J gene, clone size, V gene, D gene, CDR3 DNA, CDR3 protein. A D gene is named only where the DNA matches it firmly. Clone size is given for some rows only: seen once, a few or many times, or a class if the clone is expanded.

TRBJ1-2,NA,TRBV18,TRBD1,TGTGCCAGCTCCCAAGAGACAGGGGCGAACTATGGCTACACCTTC,CASSQETGANYGYTF
TRBJ2-2,NA,TRBV10-3,TRBD2,TGTGCCATCGGGAACCCAGGGGGACTAGCGGGAGTCGCGAACACCGGGGAGCTGTTTTTT,CAIGNPGGLAGVANTGELFF
TRBJ2-1,NA,TRBV27,TRBD2,TGTGCCAGCCGATCGGGACTATTTTACAATGAGCAGTTCTTC,CASRSGLFYNEQFF
TRBJ2-3,NA,TRBV5-1,TRBD1,TGCGCCAGCAGCCCCATGACAGGGGCGGATAGCACAGATACGCAGTATTTT,CASSPMTGADSTDTQYF
TRBJ1-5,NA,TRBV21-1,NA,TGTGCCAGCAGCTCCCTGGGGTCCAGGGGAGATCAGCCCCAGCATTTT,CASSSLGSRGDQPQHF
TRBJ1-1,NA,TRBV14,NA,TGTGCCAGCAGCCAAGGAAGTCCGAGGGACACTGAAGCTTTCTTT,CASSQGSPRDTEAFF
TRBJ1-1,many,TRBV20-1,NA,TGCAGTGCTAGAGACCTTGAAGCTTTCTTT,CSARDLEAFF
TRBJ1-4,NA,TRBV5-1,TRBD1,TGCGCCAGCACGAGAACAGGGGCAACTAATGAAAAACTGTTTTTT,CASTRTGATNEKLFF
TRBJ2-5,NA,TRBV11-3,TRBD2,TGTGCCAGCAGTCGACTAGCGGGGAAAGAGACCCAGTACTTC,CASSRLAGKETQYF
TRBJ1-1,NA,TRBV7-3,NA,TGTGCCAGCGCCACAGGGATGAACACTGAAGCTTTCTTT,CASATGMNTEAFF
TRBJ1-1,NA,TRBV7-2,TRBD1,TGTGCCAGCAGCTCGAGACAGGGGGGTGAAGCTTTCTTT,CASSSRQGGEAFF
TRBJ1-4,NA,TRBV4-2,NA,TGTGCCAGCAGCCAAGGATTAGCAACTAATGAAAAACTGTTTTTT,CASSQGLATNEKLFF
TRBJ2-7,NA,TRBV6-1,NA,TGTGCCAGCAGTATTACTGCCACCTACGAGCAGTACTTC,CASSITATYEQYF
TRBJ2-7,NA,TRBV29-1,NA,TGCAGCGCTGAGGGCGGAGGGACCTACGAGCAGTACTTC,CSAEGGGTYEQYF
TRBJ2-5,NA,TRBV4-1,NA,TGCGCCAGCAGCCCCGGGACCCAGGGGGGAGAGACCCAGTACTTC,CASSPGTQGGETQYF
TRBJ2-7,NA,TRBV5-1,TRBD2,TGCGCCAGCAGCCTAAAGGGACTAGCGGGTCTTGGGGGAACCTACGAGCAGTACTTC,CASSLKGLAGLGGTYEQYF
TRBJ2-1,once,TRBV6-1,TRBD1,TGTGCCAGCAAACAGGGGGCAAATGAGCAGTTCTTC,CASKQGANEQFF
TRBJ1-5,NA,TRBV6-4,NA,TGTGCCAGCAAGTGGACAGTTGTTGGCAATCAGCCCCAGCATTTT,CASKWTVVGNQPQHF
TRBJ1-3,NA,TRBV14,NA,TGTGCCAGCAGCCAAGATCCCGGGAGAAACACCATATATTTT,CASSQDPGRNTIYF
TRBJ2-1,NA,TRBV27,TRBD2,TGTGCCAGCAGTTTTGCCGGGAGGACCAATGAGCAGTTCTTC,CASSFAGRTNEQFF
TRBJ1-2,NA,TRBV7-3,NA,TGTGCCAGCAGCTTAACGGCGGGGAACTATGGCTACACCTTC,CASSLTAGNYGYTF
TRBJ2-1,NA,TRBV13,TRBD2,TGTGCCAGCAGCTTAGAACTAGCGCTTACCTACAATGAGCAGTTCTTC,CASSLELALTYNEQFF
TRBJ2-7,NA,TRBV13,NA,TGTGCCAGCCGTCGAGGGCACCTGTACGAGCAGTACTTC,CASRRGHLYEQYF
TRBJ1-5,NA,TRBV7-9,NA,TGTGCCAGCAGCTTTGGGAGGGAGCCCCAGCATTTT,CASSFGREPQHF
TRBJ2-3,NA,TRBV5-1,NA,TGCGCCAGCAGCTGGAATGGGGGCGATACGCAGTATTTT,CASSWNGGDTQYF
TRBJ1-6,NA,TRBV14,NA,TGTGCCAGCAGCCGGGCCATGGGGGGGTATAATTCACCCCTCCACTTT,CASSRAMGGYNSPLHF
TRBJ2-1,NA,TRBV5-6,TRBD2,TGTGCCAGCAGCTTTGGACTAGCGGGGGGGGCTTACAATGAGCAGTTCTTC,CASSFGLAGGAYNEQFF
TRBJ2-3,NA,TRBV9,NA,TGTGCCAGCAGCTGGGGACTGGAGGCCCCAGATACGCAGTATTTT,CASSWGLEAPDTQYF
TRBJ2-3,NA,TRBV6-6,TRBD1,TGTGCCAGCAGTTACTCGGGACAGGGAAGGGAAGATACGCAGTATTTT,CASSYSGQGREDTQYF
TRBJ2-6,NA,TRBV5-4,NA,TGTGCCAGCAGCGCGTACAGATTTCAAGCTGGGGCCAACGTCCTGACTTTC,CASSAYRFQAGANVLTF
TRBJ2-7,few,TRBV27,TRBD2,TGTGCCAGCGGACTAGCGGGGAACGAGCAGTACTTC,CASGLAGNEQYF
TRBJ2-3,NA,TRBV29-1,NA,TGCAGCGTTGTAGGGGCTTGGGGCACAGATACGCAGTATTTT,CSVVGAWGTDTQYF
TRBJ1-1,NA,TRBV7-9,TRBD1,TGTGCCAGCAGCTTGACGCCGACGACAGGGCCTGAAGCTTTCTTT,CASSLTPTTGPEAFF
TRBJ1-5,NA,TRBV9,NA,TGTGCCAGCAGCGTAGGTGGGGGGAGACAGCCCCAGCATTTT,CASSVGGGRQPQHF
TRBJ1-4,NA,TRBV25-1,NA,TGTGCCAGCAGTCAAATACAGGGCCCCACTAATGAAAAACTGTTTTTT,CASSQIQGPTNEKLFF
TRBJ1-5,NA,TRBV29-1,TRBD1,TGCAGCGTGGCAACAGGGGCAAATCAGCCCCAGCATTTT,CSVATGANQPQHF
TRBJ2-1,NA,TRBV11-3,TRBD2,TGTGCCAGCAGCCGGCTAGCGGGGCGATACAATGAGCAGTTCTTC,CASSRLAGRYNEQFF